This paragraph covers one T cell receptor (beta chain) sequence. Its antigen target is currently unknown. Base qualities were left out, and no much larger clone turns up one base away. Receptor amplification or capture employed the immunoSEQ multiplex PCR assay. For the multiplex PCR, a mixture combining 60 forward primers for TCR Vbeta segments and 13 reverse primers for TCR Jbeta segments was used. A multiplex PCR assay on genomic DNA amplified the CDR3 region of rearranged TCR beta genes. On the Illumina HiSeq System, the amplified TCR beta libraries were sequenced as 87-base-pair reads. In the authors' own workflow: A later analysis counted around 72 million unique TCR beta chains across the 600 to 850 repertoires, and approximately 11 million of these chains were shared by at least two donors. Raw reads were error-corrected and collapsed into unique sequences by a nearest-neighbor algorithm in which closely related sequences were merged to remove PCR and sequencing errors. To assign V, D and J gene segments, CDR3 sequences were aligned to IMGT reference sequences. For a sequence to be retained, a match of at least six nucleotides was required to both a V gene segment and a J gene segment. Rearrangements were classified as productive when the CDR3 lacked stop codons and remained in frame with V and J, and all other rearrangements were classified as non-productive. CDR3 was defined by IMGT convention, running from the second conserved V-encoded cysteine to the conserved J-encoded phenylalanine. In an earlier analysis of more than 550 of the donors, sequences lacking an unambiguous match to a single V gene segment were excluded. An earlier analysis of fewer than 750 of the donors called V segments functional above 56.7% productive rearrangements and segregating when the between-donor standard deviation exceeded 5%. A statistical classification framework was developed to diagnose cytomegalovirus status using the catalog of TCR beta chain sequences. V and J gene assignment, in a later analysis, came from comparing TCR nucleotide sequences with IMGT/GENE-DB human TR gene sequences. Using the TCRdist pipeline, a later analysis assigned CDR3 sequences along with most-parsimonious VDJ recombination scenarios. A later analysis defined each TCR beta chain by its CDR3 amino acid sequence plus V-gene family, and excluded reads lacking a unique V-gene family. A later analysis removed several hundred highly shared, low-generation-probability nucleotide sequences to deal with suspected cross-contamination and a sequencing artifact. For each public chain, a later analysis derived a clonal expansion index from normalized ranks of inferred template counts within each repertoire. A later analysis computed generation probabilities with a VDJ recombination model fitted to out-of-frame rearrangements, and checked the results against IGoR. In a later analysis, TCR-TCR, TCR-HLA and TCR-CMV co-occurrence was scored with hypergeometric tests, and a repertoire-size bias correction was applied to TCR pairs. A later analysis estimated false discovery rates by permuting HLA or CMV assignments 20 times. A later analysis grouped co-occurring TCRs with DBSCAN, adding TCRdist sequence similarity when clustering within HLA-allele-positive subsets. For co-occurrence clustering, repertoires with fewer than 30,000 or more than 120,000 public chains were excluded, along with roughly 5 repertoires with anomalous nucleotide sharing. In TCRdb, the immuneACCESS table is reduced to in-frame sequences with V and J assigned. These tables do not hold every clone; where another copy was compared, an unresolved V gene accounts for under half, and the others remain unexplained. The DNA gave D and trimming, while V, J and clone size come from that table. This sample is represented by about 200,000 clones; 70% to 85% of them were singletons. The ten top clones hold 0.08% to 0.1% of the sample.

CDR1 SGDLS and CDR2 YYNGEE were looked up in the germline V gene. The CDR3 starts with the cysteine, ends with the phenylalanine, and has 17 residues. Here the CDR3 DNA is all that survives: 51 bases in frame from base 1. V sheds 3 bases and J sheds 4 bases, leaving 22 bases between their ends. This specimen comes from a study of cytomegalovirus exposure and HLA in healthy donors (dated by TCRdb to 2016 to 2017). Broadly, across the study: In an earlier analysis of approximately 500 of the donors, around 290 Gb of sequence data and 95 million to 130 million unique TCR beta sequences from 180 million or so T cells were reported. Every repertoire in the discovery cohort had been generated on one and the same sequencing platform. Roughly 320 gigabases of sequencing data and about 92 million unique TCR sequences made up an early release that covered some 640 HLA-typed donors. Alongside the repertoire data, information on donor age, sex, ethnicity and CMV serostatus was compiled. The number of donors typed differed by locus, with about 629-640 for A, B, C, DRB1 and DQB1, more than 500 for DQA1, 600 to 610 for DPA1, and over 400 for DPB1. Across about 380 genotyped donors of the cohort, an average of approximately 240,000 unique TCR beta nucleotide sequences per donor were sequenced, and approximately 19% of those sequences were non-productive. A later analysis re-examined previously published TCR beta repertoires from around 670 donors and added high-resolution HLA genotyping to investigate patterns of TCR occurrence. The study used immunosequencing to profile the T cell repertoires of under 700 subjects and linked those repertoires to cytomegalovirus serostatus. HLA typing covered class I and class II loci at four-digit resolution. Rather than drawing on any new phenotypic data, the later analysis identified candidate immune exposures from TCR beta sequences and the way those sequences occurred across donors. Several DR-DQ haplotypes were handled as single units for association and clustering, since linkage in the cohort was strong. A separate validation cohort of some 130 different subjects was used in addition to the roughly 700-subject first cohort. In a later genetic analysis, genome-wide SNP genotypes for about 65% of the 666 donors were used, and that subset was treated as a discovery cohort. To decide whether each TCR beta V gene segment behaved as functional or pseudogenic, an earlier analysis of some 600 of the donors relied on high-throughput TCR beta sequencing. The study aimed to test whether signatures of past pathogen exposure could be identified by cataloging public T cell receptors. To predict cytomegalovirus infection status, the study combined high-throughput TCR immunosequencing, statistical association of individual TCRs with disease status, and machine learning. Of the 398 genotyped donors, about 80% fell in the genetic ancestry cluster associated with self-reported Caucasian donors. What the work shows at the level of the full study, not this receptor alone: Three of the identified cytomegalovirus-associated TCR beta chains were confirmed in vitro to be specific for cytomegalovirus antigens. An earlier analysis of around 600 of the donors showed that most TCR beta V segments appeared in productive rearrangements either about 87% or about 30% of the time, which broadly matched IMGT annotations. In a later genetic analysis, fewer N-insertions in productive TCRs were reported among donors in an Asian-associated ancestry cluster than the roughly 700-donor mean. Strong co-occurrence of HLA alleles, especially DR and DQ, made assigning TCR associations to individual alleles difficult. In a later analysis, around 17,000 TCR beta sequences were associated with specific HLA alleles at a false discovery rate of 0.05. The earlier analysis of nearly 600 of the donors excluded some 15 rarely observed V segments, including chromosome 9 orphons, because counts were too low. For the cohort, immune exposure information was limited to CMV serostatus. In a later analysis, most CMV-associated TCR beta chains were found to appear HLA-restricted, with HLA associations seemingly driven largely by CMV exposure. The classifier was reported to diagnose cytomegalovirus status with high specificity and sensitivity in both the original and validation cohorts. According to the authors, the approach could potentially be generalized to other disease states and immunological phenotypes. The presence/absence analyses assumed that sequencing depth was roughly uniform across donors, and that assumption may not be true. Correlated functional status among segregating V segments might reflect linkage disequilibrium, but an unknown experimental factor could not be ruled out. The cohort was sequenced for TCR beta chains only, and without alpha or paired-chain data the features that could be detected were limited. A later analysis reported that several top co-occurrence clusters appeared linked to parvovirus B19, influenza, CMV and Epstein-Barr virus. Because HLA typing was missing for some donors at each locus, association tests included only the typed subset. According to a later analysis, TCR association rates differed among HLA loci, with DRB1 alleles showing the most associated TCRs and HLA-C alleles showing the fewest. The sequencing pipeline was judged likely to have produced a cluster of highly shared sequence variants as a technical artifact. An association between a missense DCLRE1C variant and V-gene and J-gene trimming of TCR beta chains was found in a later genetic analysis and replicated in an independent cohort. A further reported finding was that TCR beta sequences accurately predicted the HLA-A and HLA-B alleles for most subjects in the first cohort. In a later analysis, HLA-associated TCR beta chains were found to be more clonally expanded and to have lower generation probabilities than equally common non-associated chains. A total of roughly 160 TCR beta chains were listed by the study as associated with cytomegalovirus. Some IMGT-functional V segments, including TRBV6-2 and TRBV6-3, could not be distinguished by the 87-base-pair reads and were therefore excluded. Across donors, most TCR sequences were observed very rarely, whereas some public TCRs were present in many individuals.

The cohort consisted of some 730 healthy bone marrow donors. At the time of sampling, every cohort member was nominally healthy, though immune exposures that went unrecorded were likely present. The donor was CMV seronegative and belonged to the group of 350 or so seronegative cohort members. A peripheral blood sample was collected from each donor, and TCR beta sequencing was performed on peripheral blood mononuclear cells. The Qiagen DNeasy Blood Extraction Kit was used to extract genomic DNA from the blood cell samples. The sequence links TRBV9 to TRBJ1-2; TRBD1 is perhaps the D gene, given 6 matching bases. This sequence originates from a boy aged 2 to 10 in good health and CMV-seronegative. Material: PBMCs. The nucleotide sequence reads TGTGCCAGCAGCGGTTTTTCTGGGGATACAGGGTTCTATGGCTACACCTTC. This gives the protein CASSGFSGDTGFYGYTF.